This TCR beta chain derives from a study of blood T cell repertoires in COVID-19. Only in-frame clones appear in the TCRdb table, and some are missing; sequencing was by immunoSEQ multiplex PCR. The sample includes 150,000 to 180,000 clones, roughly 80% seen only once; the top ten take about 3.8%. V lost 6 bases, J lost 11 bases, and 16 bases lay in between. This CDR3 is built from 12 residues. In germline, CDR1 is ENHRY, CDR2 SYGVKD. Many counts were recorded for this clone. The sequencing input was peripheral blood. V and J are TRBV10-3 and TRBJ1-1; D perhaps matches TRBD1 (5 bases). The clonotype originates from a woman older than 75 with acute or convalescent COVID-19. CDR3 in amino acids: CAISSPGMGAFF. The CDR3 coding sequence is TGTGCCATCAGCTCTCCAGGGATGGGGGCTTTCTTT.